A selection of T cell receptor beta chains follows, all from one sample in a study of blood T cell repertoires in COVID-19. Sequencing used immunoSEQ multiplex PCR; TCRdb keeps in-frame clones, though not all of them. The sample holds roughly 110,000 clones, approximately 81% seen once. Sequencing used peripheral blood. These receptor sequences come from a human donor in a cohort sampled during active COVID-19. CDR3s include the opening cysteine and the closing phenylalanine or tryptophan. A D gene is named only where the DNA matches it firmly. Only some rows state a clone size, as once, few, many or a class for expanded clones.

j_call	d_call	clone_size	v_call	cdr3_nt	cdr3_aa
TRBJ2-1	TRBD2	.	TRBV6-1	TGTGCCAGCAGTGAAGTTAGCGGGGGGGCCGGCGAGCAGTTCTTC	CASSEVSGGAGEQFF
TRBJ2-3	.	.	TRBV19	TGTGCCAGTAGTATGGGGAGGGCGGGGGCTACTAGCACAGATACGCAGTATTTT	CASSMGRAGATSTDTQYF
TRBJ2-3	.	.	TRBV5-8	TGTGCCAGCAGCTTGGGGTCGGGGGGACATCCGTCAGATACGCAGTATTTT	CASSLGSGGHPSDTQYF
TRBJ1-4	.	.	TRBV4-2	TGTGCCAGCAGCCAAGATCGGGGTGAAGAAAAACTGTTTTTT	CASSQDRGEEKLFF
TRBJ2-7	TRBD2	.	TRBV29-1	TGCAGCGTTTCCTCGACTAGCGGGGTCTACGAGCAGTACTTC	CSVSSTSGVYEQYF
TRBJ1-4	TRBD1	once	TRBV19	TGTGCCAGTAGTACTCCGGGACAGCTAGCAACTAATGAAAAACTGTTTTTT	CASSTPGQLATNEKLFF
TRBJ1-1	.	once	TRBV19	TGTGCCAGTAGTATCGTCCTTACAGGGAGAAACACTGAAGCTTTCTTT	CASSIVLTGRNTEAFF
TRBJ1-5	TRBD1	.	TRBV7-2	TGTGCCAGCAGCTCCGGGACAGGACTCAATCAGCCCCAGCATTTT	CASSSGTGLNQPQHF
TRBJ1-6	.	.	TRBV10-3	TGTGCCATCAGTATCGACCGGGATAATTCACCCCTCCACTTT	CAISIDRDNSPLHF
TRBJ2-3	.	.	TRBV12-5	TGTGCTAGTGGATTAAGAGGGGCAGGGGCAGATACGCAGTATTTT	CASGLRGAGADTQYF
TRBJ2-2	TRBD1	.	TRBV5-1	TGCGCCAGCAGCTCCGGACAGGCCTACACCGGGGAGCTGTTTTTT	CASSSGQAYTGELFF
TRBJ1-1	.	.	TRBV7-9	TGTGCCAGCAGCTCACCGACACGGTACACTGAAGCTTTCTTT	CASSSPTRYTEAFF
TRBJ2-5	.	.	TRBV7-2	TGTGCCAGCAGCAAGGGGGGGCGATCGGAGACCCAGTACTTC	CASSKGGRSETQYF
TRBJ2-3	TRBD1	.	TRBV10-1	TGCGCCAGCAGTGAGGACAGGGCCACAGATACGCAGTATTTT	CASSEDRATDTQYF
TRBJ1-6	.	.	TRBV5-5	TGTGCCAGCAGCTTCCGAACAGGTGTAGGGGTCTATAATTCACCCCTCCACTTT	CASSFRTGVGVYNSPLHF
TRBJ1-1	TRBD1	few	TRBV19	TGTGCCAGTAGTAACTCAGGGGGCGGTAGCACTGAAGCTTTCTTT	CASSNSGGGSTEAFF
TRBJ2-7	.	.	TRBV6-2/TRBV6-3	TGTGCCAGCAGTTACGAGGGACTGAGAGAGCAGTACTTC	CASSYEGLREQYF
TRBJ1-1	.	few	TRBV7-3	TGTGCCAGCAGCACCGCGAAGAACACTGAAGCTTTCTTT	CASSTAKNTEAFF
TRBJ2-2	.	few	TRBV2	TGTGCCAGCAGTGAATTGTCGTCCGGGGAGCTGTTTTTT	CASSELSSGELFF
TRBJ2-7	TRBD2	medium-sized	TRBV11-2	TGTGCCAGCAGCTTAGATGGGACTAGCGGCCTCTACGAGCAGTACTTC	CASSLDGTSGLYEQYF
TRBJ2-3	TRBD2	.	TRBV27	TGTGCCAGCAGTCGGGAGGTTGCGAGCACAGATACGCAGTATTTT	CASSREVASTDTQYF
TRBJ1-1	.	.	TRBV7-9	TGTGCCAGCAGCTTAGACAGTCTCGGCACTGAAGCTTTCTTT	CASSLDSLGTEAFF
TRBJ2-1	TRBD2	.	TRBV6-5	TGTGCCAGCAGTTACTCGCGGGGGGGCCTCGGTGAGCAGTTCTTC	CASSYSRGGLGEQFF
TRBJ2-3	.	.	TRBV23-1	TGCGCCAGCAGTCCAAAGACAGGAACCACAGATACGCAGTATTTT	CASSPKTGTTDTQYF
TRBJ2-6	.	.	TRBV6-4	TGTGCCAGCAGTGCAGGGGTAGGGGCCAACGTCCTGACTTTC	CASSAGVGANVLTF
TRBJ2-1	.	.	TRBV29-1	TGCAGCGTAACGCCGAGCTCCTACAATGAGCAGTTCTTC	CSVTPSSYNEQFF
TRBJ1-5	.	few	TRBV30	TGTGCCTGGAATACGGGTAATCAGCCCCAGCATTTT	CAWNTGNQPQHF
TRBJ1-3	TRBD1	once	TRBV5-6	TGTGCCAGCAGCTTCCAGGGGGCGGGAGGAAACACCATATATTTT	CASSFQGAGGNTIYF
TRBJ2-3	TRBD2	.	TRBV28	TGTGCCAGCAGTCCCCTCTCACTAGCGGGGGGGCCGGTTACGCAGTATTTT	CASSPLSLAGGPVTQYF
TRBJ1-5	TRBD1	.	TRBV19	TGTGCCAGTAGTATTCGGGACAGGGTGAGGGGCAATCAGCCCCAGCATTTT	CASSIRDRVRGNQPQHF
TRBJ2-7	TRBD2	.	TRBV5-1	TGCGCCAGCAGCTCCCTAGCGGGTGAAACCTACGAGCAGTACTTC	CASSSLAGETYEQYF
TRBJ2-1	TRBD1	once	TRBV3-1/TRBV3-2	TGTGCCAGCAGCCAAGGGATGACAGGGGGCGCTTCATTGTTCAATGAGCAGTTCTTC	CASSQGMTGGASLFNEQFF
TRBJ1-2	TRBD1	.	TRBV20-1	TGCAGTGCTAGTACCGGGACAGGAGTACGTGGCTACACCTTC	CSASTGTGVRGYTF